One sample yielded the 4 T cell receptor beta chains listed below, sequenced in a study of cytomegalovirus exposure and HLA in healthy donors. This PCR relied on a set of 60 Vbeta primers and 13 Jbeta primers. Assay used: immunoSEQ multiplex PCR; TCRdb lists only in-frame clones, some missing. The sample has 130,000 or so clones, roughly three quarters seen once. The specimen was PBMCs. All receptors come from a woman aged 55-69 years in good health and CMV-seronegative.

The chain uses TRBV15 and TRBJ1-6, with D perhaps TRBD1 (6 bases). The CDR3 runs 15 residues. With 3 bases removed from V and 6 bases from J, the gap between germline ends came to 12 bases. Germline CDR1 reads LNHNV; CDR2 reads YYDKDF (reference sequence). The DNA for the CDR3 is TGTGCCACCAGCAGCGGGGGGCGCGGTAATTCACCCCTCCACTTT. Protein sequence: CATSSGGRGNSPLHF.

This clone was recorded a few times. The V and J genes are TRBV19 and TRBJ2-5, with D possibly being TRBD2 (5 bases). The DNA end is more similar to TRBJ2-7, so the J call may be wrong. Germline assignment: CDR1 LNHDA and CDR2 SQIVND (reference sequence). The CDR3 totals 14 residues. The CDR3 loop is CASNSGSSSYEQYF. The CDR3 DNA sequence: TGTGCCAGTAATTCGGGGAGCAGCTCCTACGAGCAGTACTTC.

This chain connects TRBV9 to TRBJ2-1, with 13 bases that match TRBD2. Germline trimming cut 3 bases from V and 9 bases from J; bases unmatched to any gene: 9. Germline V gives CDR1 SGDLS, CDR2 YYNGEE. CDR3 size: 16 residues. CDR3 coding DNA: TGTGCCAGCAGCGGAGGACTAGCGGGAGTATTTGGTGAGCAGTTCTTC. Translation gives CASSGGLAGVFGEQFF.

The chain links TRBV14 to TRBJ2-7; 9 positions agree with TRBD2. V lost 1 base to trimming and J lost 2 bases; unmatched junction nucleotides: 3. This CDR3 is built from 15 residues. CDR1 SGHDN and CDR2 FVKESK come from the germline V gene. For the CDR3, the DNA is TGTGCCAGCAGCCAAGGGGCGGGAGGGGCCTACGAGCAGTACTTC. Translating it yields CASSQGAGGAYEQYF.